This T cell receptor beta chain originates from a study of T cell clonality in common variable immunodeficiency. General study points: TCRbeta clonality was increased in CVID versus healthy controls.

This clone was seen a few times. Its antigen is currently unknown. From the germline J gene comes the end of the CDR3, since the read stops 3 residues before it. Clones were read by immunoSEQ multiplex PCR, and TCRdb kept only the in-frame ones, dropping some. This repertoire lists about 81,000 clones without singletons; over 0.7% sits in the top ten. CDR1 and CDR2 (germline): SNHLY, FYNNEI. The CDR3 spans 13 residues. Trimming removed 6 bases from V and 8 bases from J; junction bases left unmatched: 4. Most patients and controls had Caucasian heritage. Sequenced sample: peripheral blood mononuclear cells. The receptor comes from a person between 18 and 75 years old in good health. The chain uses TRBV2 and TRBJ2-2; TRBD1 matches at 9 bases. The CDR3 loop is CASRGTGTGELFF. The sequenced part of the CDR3 DNA is TGTGCCAGCAGGGGGACAGGGACAGGGGAG.